A single sample is the source of the 13 T cell receptor beta chains below, sequenced in a study of blood T cell repertoires in COVID-19. The assay was immunoSEQ multiplex PCR, and TCRdb's table has in-frame clones only and misses some. This table has about 69,000 clones, 86% appearing once. The sample comprised peripheral blood. The receptors were gathered from a man aged 30-40 years with acute or convalescent COVID-19.

V gene TRBV7-2 combines with J gene TRBJ2-2; a weak D match, TRBD2 (5 bases). V dropped 3 bases and J dropped 7 bases, with 18 bases sitting between them. Germline V gene sequence: CDR1 SGHTA, CDR2 FQGNSA. The CDR3 sequence is 16 residues long. In DNA form, the CDR3 reads TGTGCCAGCAGCTTTCAGTTACCGGGATCGGGCGGGGAGCTGTTTTTT. It specifies CASSFQLPGSGGELFF. The full variable domain, rest sourced from reference TRBV7-2 and TRBJ2-2, is GAGVSQSPSNKVTEKGKDVELRCDPISGHTALYWYRQSLGQGLEFLIYFQGNSAPDKSGLPSDRFSAERTGGSVSTLTIQRTQQEDSAVYLCASSFQLPGSGGELFFGEGSRLTVL.

The chain carries TRBV4-1 and TRBJ1-4, with D possibly matching TRBD1 (5 bases). CDR1 is MGHRA, CDR2 YSYEKL, per germline. V was cut by 4 bases and J by 2 bases, with 11 bases left in between. The CDR3 sequence is 15 residues long. For the CDR3, the DNA is TGCGCCAGCAGCCGCAGCCGGGGGACTAATGAAAAACTGTTTTTT. It is translated as CASSRSRGTNEKLFF.

This clone was seen once. The CDR3 here is CASSIGQGETYEQYF. CDR3 DNA sequence: TGTGCCAGCTCGATTGGACAGGGGGAAACCTACGAGCAGTACTTC. This chain connects TRBV18 to TRBJ2-7, with 10 bases matching TRBD1. Germline V gene sequence: CDR1 KGHSH, CDR2 LQKENI. The CDR3 is 15 amino acids. With 6 bases clipped from V and 2 bases from J, the junction kept 7 bases outside the gene matches.

The chain has TRBV20-1 and TRBJ2-5, with TRBD1 matching 10 bases. Germline values: CDR1 DFQATT, CDR2 SNEGSKA (reference sequence). V gave up 3 bases and J gave up 6 bases; unmatched junction bases: 13. CDR3 length: 16 residues. The CDR3 is CSASRPPGQGNKTQYF. Here the CDR3 DNA reads TGCAGTGCTAGTCGACCACCGGGACAGGGGAACAAGACCCAGTACTTC.

The sample holds a few counts of this clone. The chain uses TRBV7-9 and TRBJ1-6, with a tentative D call TRBD1 (5 bases). The CDR3 spans 14 residues. Germline V gene data show CDR1 as SEHNR and CDR2 as FQNEAQ (reference sequence). V dropped 2 bases and J dropped 7 bases, with 9 bases sitting between them. CDR3 sequence reads: CASSLRQGNSPLHF. The CDR3 nucleotides are TGTGCCAGCAGCTTAAGGCAGGGAAATTCACCCCTCCACTTT.

CDR3: CASRGDFGTEAFF. CDR3 bases: TGTGCCAGCAGAGGAGATTTTGGAACTGAAGCTTTCTTT. The chain links TRBV12-3 or TRBV12-4 to TRBJ1-1; D ambiguous. V lost 6 bases and J lost 5, with 13 bases in between. There are 13 residues in the CDR3.

This chain uses TRBV24-1 with TRBJ1-2, with 9 nucleotides matching TRBD1. CDR3 size: 15 residues. The germline gives CDR1 KGHDR, CDR2 SFDVKD. J was trimmed by 6 bases and V by 4 bases; bases with no gene match: 8. The CDR3 DNA follows: TGTGCCACCAGTGAACCTCGGGACAGGGAGGATGGCTACACCTTC. It encodes CATSEPRDREDGYTF.

The rearrangement joins TRBV6-2 or TRBV6-3 to TRBJ1-4, with no clear D. V was trimmed by 0 bases and J by 4 bases, leaving 12 bases between them. The CDR3 runs 16 residues. The germline V gene encodes CDR1 MNHEY and CDR2 SVGEGT. Written as DNA, the CDR3 is TGTGCCAGCAGTTACTCGATGTTCGACAATAATGAAAAACTGTTTTTT. Translated, it gives CASSYSMFDNNEKLFF.

The rearrangement uses TRBV27 and TRBJ2-1; 12 bases are a match to TRBD2. V trimming: 9 bases; J trimming: 6 bases; junction bases outside the gene matches: 6. Per germline, CDR1 MNHEY and CDR2 SMNVEV (reference sequence). CDR3 size: 14 residues. This CDR3 is CASRLAGAFNEQFF. DNA for the CDR3: TGTGCCAGTAGACTAGCGGGAGCTTTCAATGAGCAGTTCTTC.

The chain combines TRBV6-6 with TRBJ1-5, with D perhaps TRBD1 (6 bases). The CDR3 totals 18 residues. Germline V gene sequence: CDR1 MNHNY, CDR2 SVGAGI (reference sequence). V lost 5 bases and J lost 1, with 21 bases in between. In DNA, the CDR3 is TGTGCCAGCAGTCCAGCGCGAAAAACAGGGCTGAGCAATCAGCCCCAGCATTTT. It encodes CASSPARKTGLSNQPQHF.

The chain carries TRBV12-3 or TRBV12-4 and TRBJ1-1, with D perhaps TRBD1 (5 bases). The CDR3 covers 12 residues. The germline V and J ends were trimmed by 8 bases and 1 base, with 8 bases remaining between them. CDR3 in amino acids: CASLTGNTEAFF. CDR3 bases: TGTGCCAGCTTAACAGGGAACACTGAAGCTTTCTTT.

The CDR3, as DNA: TGTGCCAGCAGTGAATTCCGGGGGTCGCGGGAAAGCAATCAGCCCCAGCATTTT. Translated, it gives CASSEFRGSRESNQPQHF. The chain couples TRBV2 to TRBJ1-5; weak D call: TRBD1 (5 bases). V was trimmed by 2 bases and J by 1 base, leaving 18 bases between them. This CDR3 is built from 18 residues. Germline V lookup: CDR1 SNHLY, CDR2 FYNNEI.

This chain uses TRBV6-5 with TRBJ2-7, with 8 bases that match TRBD2. V was pared by 7 bases and J by 4 bases, with 12 bases of the junction left unmatched. The CDR3 spans 15 residues. The germline V gene has CDR1 MNHEY and CDR2 SVGAGI. The CDR3 sequence: CASIGTTGGRYEQYV. The CDR3 coding sequence is TGTGCCAGCATCGGGACAACGGGGGGGAGGTACGAGCAGTACGTC.